The 14 T cell receptor beta chains reported below all come from one sample, sequenced in a study of cytomegalovirus exposure and HLA in healthy donors. The PCR used 60 Vbeta and 13 Jbeta primers. Sequencing used immunoSEQ multiplex PCR; TCRdb keeps in-frame clones, though not all of them. Here the sample spans 150,000 to 200,000 clones, approximately 80% being singletons. Sequenced sample: PBMCs. These receptors all stem from a woman in her 30s in good health and CMV-seronegative.

With respect to this clone: At one boundary the junction diverges from the germline segment, which might be a read error. The chain carries TRBV2 and TRBJ2-1; the D is unclear. Germline CDR1 reads SNHLY; CDR2 reads FYNNEI. CDR3 size: 10 residues. In nucleotides, the CDR3 is TGTGCCAGCAGTGACCCCGATGAGGTCTTC. This encodes CASSDPDEVF.

This clone was observed a handful of times. The CDR3 nucleotides are TGCGCCAGCAGCGGTGACAGGGGTGTGTATGACACTGAAGCTTTCTTT. Its protein is CASSGDRGVYDTEAFF. The chain couples TRBV5-1 to TRBJ1-1; 8 bases are shared with TRBD1. V shed 4 bases and J 3 bases; nucleotides not matched to a gene: 11. The length of the CDR3 is 16 residues. The V gene's germline CDR1 is SGHRS and CDR2 YFSETQ.

CDR3 amino acids: CASSSGTGPPYEQYF. For the CDR3, the DNA is TGTGCCAGCAGCTCAGGGACAGGGCCCCCCTACGAGCAGTACTTC. The chain combines TRBV7-9 with TRBJ2-7; 9 positions agree with TRBD1. Germline-derived CDR1 and CDR2 are SEHNR and FQNEAQ (reference sequence). The J segment lost 2 bases and the V segment lost 4 bases, leaving 6 bases of the junction unmatched. The CDR3 runs to 15 residues.

The chain combines TRBV2 with TRBJ1-5; D possibly corresponds to TRBD1 (6 bases). The V gene lost 8 bases and the J gene lost 1 base, with 12 bases spanning the gap. Germline CDR1 SNHLY, CDR2 FYNNEI. The CDR3 covers 14 residues. In DNA, the CDR3 is TGTGCCAGCTCAGACAGGATCAGCAATCAGCCCCAGCATTTT. It is translated as CASSDRISNQPQHF.

This rearrangement joins TRBV27 to TRBJ1-2, with 8 bases lining up with TRBD1. The V and J ends lost 4 bases and 4 bases, in that order; junction bases with no gene match: 14. Germline CDR1 is MNHEY and CDR2 is SMNVEV (reference sequence). The CDR3 sequence is 17 residues long. The CDR3 loop is CASSSTGTGRSFYGYTF. CDR3 nucleotide sequence: TGTGCCAGCAGTTCTACCGGGACAGGACGTAGCTTCTATGGCTACACCTTC.

This clone was observed a few times. The genes are TRBV6-6 and TRBJ2-1, with D perhaps matching TRBD1 (5 bases). The CDR3 consists of 15 residues. Per the germline V gene, CDR1 is MNHNY and CDR2 is SVGAGI (reference sequence). V lost 1 base and J 5 bases, leaving 12 bases between the germline ends. The CDR3 loop reads CASSYWGRLDNEQFF. CDR3 nucleotide sequence: TGTGCCAGCAGTTACTGGGGCCGGCTGGACAATGAGCAGTTCTTC.

The rearrangement links TRBV11-2 to TRBJ2-5; 7 bases agree with TRBD2. Trimming at V came to 5 bases and at J to 4 bases, leaving 10 bases not matched to a gene. Germline V gene sequence: CDR1 SGHAT, CDR2 FQNNGV. The CDR3 totals 15 residues. CDR3: CASSPGGIGGETQYF. In DNA form, the CDR3 reads TGTGCCAGCAGCCCCGGGGGGATCGGTGGAGAGACCCAGTACTTC.

The chain is built from TRBV28 and TRBJ2-1; weak D call: TRBD2 (5 bases). This CDR3 has 12 amino acids. Germline assignment: CDR1 MDHEN and CDR2 SYDVKM. Trimming took off 8 bases at V and 6 bases at J, with 11 bases between the two ends. CDR3 loop: CASGLAPNEQFF. Here the CDR3 DNA reads TGTGCCAGCGGGCTAGCCCCCAATGAGCAGTTCTTC.

This clone was detected only a few times. V and J are TRBV29-1 and TRBJ2-5; TRBD1 matches 9 bases. The CDR3 sequence is 11 residues long. The J segment lost 7 bases and the V segment lost 3 bases, leaving 0 bases of the junction unmatched. The germline CDR1 and CDR2 sequences are SQVTM and ANQGSEA. CDR3 residues: CSVEGQGTQYF. The CDR3 DNA follows: TGCAGCGTTGAGGGACAGGGGACCCAGTACTTC.

The V and J genes are TRBV7-9 and TRBJ2-1; 8 bases align to TRBD2. CDR3 length equals 15 residues. V dropped 3 bases and J dropped 0; count of bases not matched to a gene: 1. Germline V lookup: CDR1 SEHNR, CDR2 FQNEAQ (reference sequence). The CDR3 region is CASSFTSGSYNEQFF. The DNA of the CDR3 is TGTGCCAGCAGCTTCACTAGCGGCTCCTACAATGAGCAGTTCTTC. The full variable domain, in which reference TRBV7-9 and TRBJ2-1 provide the parts outside the CDR3, is DTGVSQNPRHKITKRGQNVTFRCDPISEHNRLYWYRQTLGQGPEFLTYFQNEAQLEKSRLLSDRFSAERPKGSFSTLEIQRTEQGDSAMYLCASSFTSGSYNEQFFGPGTRLTVL.

The chain is built from TRBV19 and TRBJ2-1, with a weak D call TRBD2 (6 bases). CDR1 and CDR2 from the germline V gene are LNHDA and SQIVND (reference sequence). This CDR3 spans 15 amino acids. V dropped 3 bases and J dropped 0 bases, with 9 bases sitting between them. CDR3 amino acids: CASSIGGNSYNEQFF. CDR3 bases: TGTGCCAGTAGTATCGGAGGGAACTCCTACAATGAGCAGTTCTTC.

This clone was picked up one time. CDR3 bases: TGTGCCAGCAGTGAAGCGCCGGTCCTGAACACTGAAGCTTTCTTT. The encoded protein is CASSEAPVLNTEAFF. The chain carries TRBV2 and TRBJ1-1, with D hard to call. The germline V and J ends were trimmed by 0 bases and 0 bases, with 8 bases remaining between them. From germline, CDR1 is SNHLY and CDR2 FYNNEI. The CDR3 covers 15 residues.

The chain couples TRBV11-2 to TRBJ1-1; TRBD1 matches at 7 bases. Germline values: CDR1 SGHAT, CDR2 FQNNGV. The CDR3 sequence is 15 residues long. With V trimmed by 5 bases and J by 2 bases, 8 bases remained unmatched. The DNA for the CDR3 is TGTGCCAGCAGCACTACCCGGGACAGTAACACTGAAGCTTTCTTT. Translated: CASSTTRDSNTEAFF. Full variable domain (rest looked up from reference TRBV11-2 and TRBJ1-1): EAGVAQSPRYKIIEKRQSVAFWCNPISGHATLYWYQQILGQGPKLLIQFQNNGVVDDSQLPKDRFSAERLKGVDSTLKIQPAKLEDSAVYLCASSTTRDSNTEAFFGQGTRLTVV.

The chain has TRBV5-1 and TRBJ1-6; TRBD1 is a possible D gene (5 bases). The CDR3 is made up of 16 amino acids. V shed 0 bases and J shed 0 bases, with 7 bases lying between them. Germline CDR1 SGHRS, CDR2 YFSETQ. This chain's CDR3 is CASSLAGGSYNSPLHF. CDR3 bases: TGCGCCAGCAGCTTGGCGGGGGGCTCCTATAATTCACCCCTCCACTTT.